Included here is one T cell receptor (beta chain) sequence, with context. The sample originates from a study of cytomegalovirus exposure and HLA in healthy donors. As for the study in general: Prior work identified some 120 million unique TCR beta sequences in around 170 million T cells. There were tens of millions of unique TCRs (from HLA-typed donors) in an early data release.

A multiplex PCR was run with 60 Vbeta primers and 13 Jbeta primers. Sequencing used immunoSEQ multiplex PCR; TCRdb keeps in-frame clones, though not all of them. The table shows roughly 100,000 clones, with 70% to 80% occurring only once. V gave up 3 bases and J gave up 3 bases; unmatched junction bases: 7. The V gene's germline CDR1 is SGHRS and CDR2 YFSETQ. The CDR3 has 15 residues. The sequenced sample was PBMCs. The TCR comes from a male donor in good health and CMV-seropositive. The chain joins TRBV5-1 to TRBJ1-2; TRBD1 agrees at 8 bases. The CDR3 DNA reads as TGCGCCAGCAGCTCGGCCAGGGGGCCGGACTATGGCTACACCTTC. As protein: CASSSARGPDYGYTF.